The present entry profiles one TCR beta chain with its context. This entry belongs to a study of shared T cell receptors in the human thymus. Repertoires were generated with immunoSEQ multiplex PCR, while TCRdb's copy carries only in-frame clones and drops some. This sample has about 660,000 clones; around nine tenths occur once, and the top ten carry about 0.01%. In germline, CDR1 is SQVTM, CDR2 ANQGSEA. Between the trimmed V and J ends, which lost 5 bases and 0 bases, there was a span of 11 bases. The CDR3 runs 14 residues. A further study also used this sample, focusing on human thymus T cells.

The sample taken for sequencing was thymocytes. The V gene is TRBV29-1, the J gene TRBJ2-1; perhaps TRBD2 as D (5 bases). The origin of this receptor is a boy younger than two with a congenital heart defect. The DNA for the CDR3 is TGCAGCGTTTCCCGGAGGAACTCCTACAATGAGCAGTTCTTC. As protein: CSVSRRNSYNEQFF.